The clone carrying this T cell receptor beta chain is judged medium-sized. The antigen remains undetermined. 13 Jbeta primers and 60 Vbeta primers were used for the PCR. Original analysis: As a later analysis found, there were 70 million to 80 million unique TCR beta chains, of which roughly 11 million were shared. The protocol was immunoSEQ multiplex PCR, while the TCRdb copy is restricted to in-frame clones and leaves out a portion. V, J and clone size are those of that table, while D and trimming were read from the DNA. The sample contains about 160,000 clones, approximately 81% of which appear only once. V was clipped by 3 bases and J by 6 bases, with 10 bases between them. This CDR3 region has 13 residues. Germline-derived CDR1 and CDR2 are SGHTS and YDEGEE. The donors gave bone marrow, and they were healthy. This entry comes from a study of cytomegalovirus exposure and HLA in healthy donors. Study-level information: Earlier results showed 90 million to 120 million unique TCR beta sequences derived from approximately 170 million T cells.

Whole-study findings and limits: Later on, a genetic analysis was performed. It linked a missense variant in DCLRE1C with V- and J-gene trimming of TCR beta.

The chain combines TRBV5-8 with TRBJ2-4, with a possible D match to TRBD1 (5 bases). The clonotype was recovered from a young man in good health and CMV-seropositive. The sample consisted of PBMCs. The CDR3 region is CASSYPTANIQYF. The CDR3 DNA is TGTGCCAGCAGCTACCCGACAGCAAACATTCAGTACTTC.